One and the same sample provided the 18 T cell receptor beta chains below, sequenced in a study of control samples from healthy donors and cancer patients. The assay was immunoSEQ multiplex PCR, and TCRdb's table has in-frame clones only and misses some. Seen here are fewer than 200,000 clones, about 91% observed once, and the top ten hold approximately 4.9%. Sequenced sample: blood. The source is a woman aged 25-40 years in good health.

The chain uses TRBV18 and TRBJ2-3, with D perhaps matching TRBD2 (6 bases). Trimming left V 6 bases short and J 3 bases short, with 19 bases between. This CDR3 has 16 amino acids. Germline V gives CDR1 KGHSH, CDR2 LQKENI. CDR3 protein: CASSPGRGIRTDTQYF. The CDR3 region has the DNA TGTGCCAGCTCCCCAGGCCGGGGGATCCGAACAGATACGCAGTATTTT.

Turning to this clone: Other DNA sequences in this sample translate to the same CDR3. This chain's CDR3 is CASSWRGGRDTEAFF. The CDR3 region has the DNA TGCGCCAGCAGCTGGAGGGGGGGGCGAGACACTGAAGCTTTCTTT. This chain joins TRBV5-1 and TRBJ1-1, with D perhaps TRBD1 (6 bases). CDR1 is SGHRS and CDR2 is YFSETQ in the germline V gene. The germline V and J ends were trimmed by 3 bases and 3 bases, with 15 bases remaining between them. The CDR3 has 15 amino acids.

The V call is TRBV7-2, the J call TRBJ2-4, with 7 bases matching TRBD2. CDR1 and CDR2 (germline): SGHTA, FQGNSA. With 5 bases clipped from V and 2 bases from J, the junction kept 12 bases outside the gene matches. CDR3 length equals 17 residues. DNA for the CDR3: TGTGCCAGCAGCCCGCAAGCCCAAGCGGGATCCAAAAACATTCAGTACTTC. Encoded protein: CASSPQAQAGSKNIQYF.

The chain is built from TRBV19 and TRBJ1-2, with a possible D match to TRBD1 (5 bases). V was trimmed by 8 bases and J by 0 bases, leaving 10 bases between them. This CDR3 has 13 amino acids. Germline V gene lookup returns CDR1 LNHDA and CDR2 SQIVND (reference sequence). CDR3 loop: CASYDRANYGYTF. Here the CDR3 DNA reads TGTGCCAGTTACGACAGAGCTAACTATGGCTACACCTTC.

The V call is TRBV7-9, the J call TRBJ2-1; TRBD2 aligns across 8 bases. The CDR3 has 16 amino acids. CDR1 and CDR2 from the germline V gene are SEHNR and FQNEAQ (reference sequence). Trimming removed 4 bases from V and 2 bases from J; junction bases left unmatched: 7. Here the CDR3 reads CASSSRDGGAYNEQFF. CDR3 bases: TGTGCCAGCAGCTCACGAGACGGGGGGGCCTACAATGAGCAGTTCTTC.

The J gene is TRBJ2-3, the V gene TRBV5-1; the D gene is possibly TRBD1 (6 bases). Trimming pared 7 bases from V and 0 bases from J, leaving 15 bases between. This CDR3 comprises 15 residues. Looked up from germline, CDR1 is SGHRS and CDR2 is YFSETQ. The CDR3 nucleotides are TGCGCCAGCGGAAGGACAGATTCTAGCACAGATACGCAGTATTTT. This encodes CASGRTDSSTDTQYF.

The chain employs TRBV27 and TRBJ1-2, with 8 bases matching TRBD1. The CDR3 consists of 14 residues. Germline values: CDR1 MNHEY, CDR2 SMNVEV (reference sequence). Unmatched junction bases numbered 11, after V lost 8 bases and J lost 6 bases. The CDR3 DNA follows: TGTGCCAGCGGCCACCGGACAGGGTGGGATGGCTACACCTTC. This gives the protein CASGHRTGWDGYTF.

The rearrangement uses TRBV28 and TRBJ1-1; D ambiguous. The CDR3 consists of 11 residues. Germline CDR1 is MDHEN and CDR2 is SYDVKM. V gave up 3 bases and J gave up 11 bases, with 10 bases separating them. This CDR3 reads CASSFNNEAFF. The CDR3 DNA is TGTGCCAGCAGTTTTAACAACGAGGCTTTCTTT.

This sequence joins TRBV6-1 and TRBJ1-1; D possibly corresponds to TRBD1 (5 bases). V was shortened by 2 bases and J by 5 bases, with 12 bases between the two germline ends. Per germline, CDR1 MNHNS and CDR2 SASEGT. The CDR3 has 14 residues. DNA of the CDR3: TGTGCCAGCAGTGAATTGGGGGAGCAAACTGAAGCTTTCTTT. Translation gives CASSELGEQTEAFF.

V gene TRBV3-1 (or the pseudogene TRBV3-2) combines with J gene TRBJ2-3; 12 nucleotides line up with TRBD2. The length of the CDR3 is 17 residues. The V and J ends lost 3 bases and 3 bases, in that order; junction bases with no gene match: 7. The germline V gene encodes CDR1 LGHDT and CDR2 YNNKEL (reference sequence). The DNA of the CDR3 is TGTGCCAGCAGCCAGCTAGCGGGAGGGCCAAGGACAGATACGCAGTATTTT. This translates into CASSQLAGGPRTDTQYF.

This clone is a singleton in its sample. The chain carries TRBV7-8 and TRBJ2-7; 13 bases agree with TRBD2. The CDR3 covers 18 residues. Germline V gene sequence: CDR1 SGHVS, CDR2 FQNEAQ. Trimming at V came to 4 bases and at J to 0 bases, leaving 9 bases not matched to a gene. The CDR3 sequence is CASSYPRLAGGSSYEQYF. DNA of the CDR3: TGTGCCAGCAGCTACCCGAGACTAGCGGGAGGCAGCTCCTACGAGCAGTACTTC.

V gene TRBV5-6 combines with J gene TRBJ1-2, with unresolved D. CDR3 length: 13 residues. Trimming shortened V by 9 bases and J by 1 base, and 13 bases separated the two germline ends. CDR1 SGHDT and CDR2 YYEEEE come from the germline V gene. The DNA for the CDR3 is TGTGCCACCTCCGAAGGGAGTAACTATGGCTACACCTTC. The encoded protein is CATSEGSNYGYTF.

The rearrangement uses TRBV4-1 and TRBJ1-2, with D perhaps matching TRBD1 (5 bases). The CDR3 runs 15 residues. V was clipped by 3 bases and J by 8 bases, with 19 bases between them. Germline V lookup: CDR1 MGHRA, CDR2 YSYEKL. The CDR3 bases are TGCGCCAGCAGCCACCTACCGGGTGAAAGGGACGGCTACACCTTC. Translating it yields CASSHLPGERDGYTF.

The count of this clone is one. The V and J genes are TRBV6-5 and TRBJ2-7; TRBD2 is a possible D gene (6 bases). Germline CDR1 and CDR2: MNHEY and SVGAGI. Between the trimmed V and J ends, which lost 6 bases and 2 bases, there was a span of 11 bases. This CDR3 comprises 13 residues. The CDR3 nucleotides are TGTGCCAGCAGGGAGCGGGTGACCTACGAGCAGTACTTC. Translation gives CASRERVTYEQYF.

This chain connects TRBV6-2 or TRBV6-3 to TRBJ2-6; D not certain. Germline loops: CDR1 MNHEY, CDR2 SVGEGT. The V gene lost 0 bases and the J gene lost 4 bases, with 7 bases spanning the gap. The CDR3 totals 15 residues. CDR3 in DNA: TGTGCCAGCAGTTACTCGGTCCCCGGGGCCAACGTCCTGACTTTC. Amino acids: CASSYSVPGANVLTF.

A single count supports this clone. The chain joins TRBV24-1 to TRBJ2-1; D unresolved. Germline values: CDR1 KGHDR, CDR2 SFDVKD. The CDR3 has 14 residues. Trimming removed 1 base at V and 4 bases at J, with 7 bases between. The CDR3 loop reads CATSDFERYNEQFF. The CDR3 bases are TGTGCCACCAGTGATTTTGAGAGGTACAATGAGCAGTTCTTC.

The chain joins TRBV5-1 to TRBJ2-5; 7 bases map to TRBD1. From germline, CDR1 is SGHRS and CDR2 YFSETQ. V shed 3 bases, J shed 2 bases, and the junction held 4 bases outside the gene matches. CDR3 length equals 14 residues. CDR3: CASSYSDRQETQYF. The CDR3 DNA is TGCGCCAGCAGCTACTCGGACAGGCAAGAGACCCAGTACTTC.

V and J are TRBV27 and TRBJ1-6; 9 nucleotides align to TRBD1. Germline V gene lookup returns CDR1 MNHEY and CDR2 SMNVEV (reference sequence). The V gene end was trimmed by 1 base and the J gene end by 10 bases; junction bases not matched to a gene: 11. CDR3 length: 17 residues. The CDR3 region has the DNA TGTGCCAGCAGTTTATTAGGGAGGGACAGGGCGGCCTCACCCCTCCACTTT. This encodes CASSLLGRDRAASPLHF.